The rows below give T cell receptor beta chains drawn from one sample of a study of CD8 T cells in ankylosing spondylitis. TCRdb redid the calling of the 5' RACE reads with MiXCR, one entry per CDR3 protein. This table has approximately 550,000 distinct CDR3 sequences, roughly 13% appearing once. The material sequenced was blood, either unsorted or a sorted T cell fraction (not recorded which). These receptors originate from a male donor with ankylosing spondylitis. Each CDR3 is given with its conserved first and last residue. Fields, in order: J gene, V gene, CDR3 protein.

j_call: TRBJ2-1
v_call: TRBV20-1
cdr3_aa: CSAGGLAGENEQFF

j_call: TRBJ1-6
v_call: TRBV7-2
cdr3_aa: CASSSSPSSYNSPLHF

j_call: TRBJ2-3
v_call: TRBV24-1
cdr3_aa: CATSDRTSGSYTQYF

j_call: TRBJ1-1
v_call: TRBV14
cdr3_aa: CASSLFTGLRNTEAFF

j_call: TRBJ1-1
v_call: TRBV10-3
cdr3_aa: CAISESSGLRRTEAFF

j_call: TRBJ1-5
v_call: TRBV29-1
cdr3_aa: CSVVGDGQPQHF

j_call: TRBJ2-2
v_call: TRBV5-1
cdr3_aa: CASSPSREPDTGELFF

j_call: TRBJ2-5
v_call: TRBV25-1
cdr3_aa: CASTFGFARTQYF

j_call: TRBJ2-6
v_call: TRBV5-6
cdr3_aa: CASSRFGISGANVLTF

j_call: TRBJ1-6
v_call: TRBV5-6
cdr3_aa: CASSPGQGDNSPPHF

j_call: TRBJ2-7
v_call: TRBV29-1
cdr3_aa: CSVADSGRSFSYEQYF

j_call: TRBJ2-5
v_call: TRBV7-8
cdr3_aa: CASSLYSVSETQYF

j_call: TRBJ2-5
v_call: TRBV20-1
cdr3_aa: CSARSRSLETQYF

j_call: TRBJ2-7
v_call: TRBV7-2
cdr3_aa: CASSLKGSRTHGYEQYF

j_call: TRBJ1-1
v_call: TRBV29-1
cdr3_aa: CSGREGTVEAFF

j_call: TRBJ2-3
v_call: TRBV5-1
cdr3_aa: CASSSEGLFSTDTQYF

j_call: TRBJ2-1
v_call: TRBV7-9
cdr3_aa: CASSLVGSGRSYNEQFF

j_call: TRBJ1-2
v_call: TRBV7-9
cdr3_aa: CASSPQGYGYTF

j_call: TRBJ1-2
v_call: TRBV12-3/TRBV12-4
cdr3_aa: CASRAAGGRNYGYTF

j_call: TRBJ2-2
v_call: TRBV15
cdr3_aa: CATSREARDRGRWNTGELFF

j_call: TRBJ2-1
v_call: TRBV7-2
cdr3_aa: CASSLVGWGNEQFF

j_call: TRBJ1-5
v_call: TRBV20-1
cdr3_aa: CSARSLGVSNQPQHF

j_call: TRBJ2-7
v_call: TRBV27
cdr3_aa: CASSFTGQNYEQYF

j_call: TRBJ2-3
v_call: TRBV5-1
cdr3_aa: CASSLGASGSKADTQYF

j_call: TRBJ1-1
v_call: TRBV5-1
cdr3_aa: CASSFTTGNTEAFF

j_call: TRBJ2-5
v_call: TRBV27
cdr3_aa: CASTQDRLGGTQYF

j_call: TRBJ1-4
v_call: TRBV2
cdr3_aa: CASSQWGGRAGEKLFF

j_call: TRBJ2-1
v_call: TRBV7-2
cdr3_aa: CASSLWTGDNEQFF

j_call: TRBJ2-7
v_call: TRBV7-2
cdr3_aa: CASSFGLGPAYEQYF

j_call: TRBJ2-7
v_call: TRBV7-2
cdr3_aa: CASTRGLAGSYEQYF

j_call: TRBJ2-2
v_call: TRBV29-1
cdr3_aa: CSANLATGELFF

j_call: TRBJ2-1
v_call: TRBV2
cdr3_aa: CASLAGGFNEQFF

j_call: TRBJ2-7
v_call: TRBV12-3/TRBV12-4
cdr3_aa: CASRGVGTGAHEQYF

j_call: TRBJ2-2
v_call: TRBV20-1
cdr3_aa: CSAPGGTGELFF

j_call: TRBJ2-1
v_call: TRBV18
cdr3_aa: CASSLHGDEQFF

j_call: TRBJ2-1
v_call: TRBV20-1
cdr3_aa: CSARDGTSGSLLHEQFF